These 6 T cell receptor beta chains were all obtained from the same sample, sequenced in a study of a mutant IDH1 vaccine in newly diagnosed glioma. Data came from immunoSEQ multiplex PCR; TCRdb stores just in-frame clones and leaves some out. The repertoire includes 99,000 or so clones, around 90% of them detected once, and around 0.6% sits in the top ten. Time point of the sample: baseline, week 1 (first vaccination visit). Sample treatment: pre-vaccination baseline after standard-of-care therapy. Sequencing was performed on PBMCs, taken from a glioma patient treated with radiotherapy, temozolomide or both. Receptors were obtained from a woman between 45 and 65 years old with glioma.

This sequence joins TRBV27 and TRBJ2-5; 10 bases fit TRBD2. V lost 4 bases and J lost 4; bases outside the gene matches: 6. Germline V lookup: CDR1 MNHEY, CDR2 SMNVEV (reference sequence). This CDR3 is built from 15 residues. The CDR3 region is CASSSQREGPETQYF. In DNA, the CDR3 is TGTGCCAGCAGTTCTCAGCGGGAGGGTCCAGAGACCCAGTACTTC.

The chain joins TRBV10-3 to TRBJ2-1; D might be TRBD2 (6 bases). The V and J ends lost 0 bases and 9 bases respectively, with 18 bases between them. This CDR3 region has 16 residues. Germline CDR1 ENHRY, CDR2 SYGVKD. The CDR3 loop is CAISESRGGTSGEQFF. The CDR3 nucleotides read TGTGCCATCAGTGAGTCGAGGGGCGGGACGTCCGGTGAGCAGTTCTTC.

J is TRBJ1-2 and V is TRBV29-1; weak D call: TRBD1 (5 bases). From germline, CDR1 is SQVTM and CDR2 ANQGSEA. V lost 4 bases, J lost 7 bases, and 10 bases lay in between. This CDR3 has 11 amino acids. The CDR3 sequence: CSVGTRGGYTF. CDR3 bases: TGCAGCGTTGGCACGAGGGGTGGCTACACCTTC.

The V call is TRBV6-6, the J call TRBJ2-5; weak D call: TRBD2 (6 bases). This CDR3 contains 12 residues. With 2 bases removed from V and 9 bases from J, the gap between germline ends came to 10 bases. Germline V lookup: CDR1 MNHNY, CDR2 SVGAGI (reference sequence). Here the CDR3 DNA reads TGTGCCAGCAGTTACGGGACTTCGGCCCAGTACTTC. Protein sequence: CASSYGTSAQYF.

V gene TRBV5-1 combines with J gene TRBJ1-6, with D uncertain. The germline V and J ends were trimmed by 0 bases and 10 bases, with 17 bases remaining between them. The CDR3 sequence is 16 residues long. The germline V gene encodes CDR1 SGHRS and CDR2 YFSETQ. CDR3 sequence (DNA): TGCGCCAGCAGCTTGGCCGGGCGTTTGGTGAACTCACCCCTCCACTTT. Its translation: CASSLAGRLVNSPLHF.

The V gene is TRBV7-9, the J gene TRBJ1-3, with a weak D call TRBD1 (6 bases). In germline, CDR1 is SEHNR, CDR2 FQNEAQ (reference sequence). V lost 3 bases and J lost 1, with 13 bases in between. The CDR3 runs to 16 residues. CDR3 protein: CASSFPGGSSGNTIYF. The CDR3 DNA reads TGTGCCAGCAGCTTCCCGGGGGGCTCTTCTGGAAACACCATATATTTT.